One and the same sample provided the 32 T cell receptor beta chains below, sequenced in a study of blood T cell repertoires in COVID-19. The table came from immunoSEQ multiplex PCR; TCRdb's copy has only in-frame clones and leaves some out. The sample contains fewer than 350,000 clones, around 90% of which appear only once. The sample was PBMCs or T cells enriched from blood (not recorded which). The receptors here all came from a man in his forties who had been exposed to COVID-19.

This chain uses TRBV19 with TRBJ2-1; 12 positions match TRBD2. Germline CDR1 reads LNHDA; CDR2 reads SQIVND (reference sequence). The CDR3 spans 16 residues. V lost 3 bases and J lost 0; bases outside the gene matches: 0. CDR3 sequence reads: CASSMTSGSSYNEQFF. DNA of the CDR3: TGTGCCAGTAGTATGACTAGCGGGAGCTCCTACAATGAGCAGTTCTTC.

V usage is TRBV2 and J usage is TRBJ2-7, with 8 bases identical to TRBD1. This CDR3 has 14 amino acids. CDR1 is SNHLY and CDR2 is FYNNEI in the germline V gene. J gave up 2 bases and V 6 bases, and 6 bases lay outside the gene matches. The CDR3 sequence is CASRRTGFTYEQYF. DNA of the CDR3: TGTGCCAGCAGAAGGACAGGGTTTACCTACGAGCAGTACTTC.

The chain has TRBV6-5 and TRBJ2-7, with 8 bases that match TRBD1. CDR1 MNHEY and CDR2 SVGAGI come from the germline V gene. The CDR3 consists of 15 residues. Trimming took 4 bases from V and 1 from J; bases not matched to a gene: 6. Here the CDR3 reads CASSSGTGPSYEQYF. The CDR3 DNA reads TGTGCCAGCAGTTCCGGGACAGGTCCTTCCTACGAGCAGTACTTC.

The gene calls are TRBV10-3 and TRBJ1-6, with a weak D call TRBD1 (5 bases). The V end lost 6 bases, the J end lost 6 bases, and 21 bases lay between the germline ends. CDR3 length: 17 residues. CDR1 and CDR2 (germline): ENHRY, SYGVKD. CDR3 sequence reads: CAISGTASGRINSPLHF. CDR3 in DNA: TGTGCCATCAGCGGGACTGCATCGGGGAGGATTAATTCACCCCTCCACTTT.

The gene calls are TRBV29-1 and TRBJ1-2, with D possibly being TRBD1 (5 bases). Germline V gene lookup returns CDR1 SQVTM and CDR2 ANQGSEA. Between the trimmed V and J ends, which lost 3 bases and 5 bases, there was a span of 13 bases. The CDR3 has 13 residues. CDR3 nucleotide sequence: TGCAGCGTTGAGGAGGGACGGGGGTATGGCTACACCTTC. It yields the protein CSVEEGRGYGYTF. Supplemented by reference TRBV29-1 and TRBJ1-2, the full variable domain reads SAVISQKPSRDICQRGTSLTIQCQVDSQVTMMFWYRQQPGQSLTLIATANQGSEATYESGFVIDKFPISRPNLTFSTLTVSNMSPEDSSIYLCSVEEGRGYGYTFGSGTRLTVV.

V and J are TRBV28 and TRBJ1-6; a possible D gene is TRBD1 (5 bases). The germline V and J ends were trimmed by 4 bases and 7 bases, with 23 bases remaining between them. CDR1 MDHEN and CDR2 SYDVKM come from the germline V gene. The CDR3 covers 18 residues. The CDR3 region is CASSSLNFRRGGNSPLHF. In DNA form, the CDR3 reads TGTGCCAGCAGTTCACTTAATTTCCGTCGGGGGGGGAATTCACCCCTCCACTTT.

The rearrangement uses TRBV4-2 and TRBJ2-1; 11 nucleotides match TRBD1. The length of the CDR3 is 15 residues. The germline gives CDR1 LGHNA, CDR2 YNFKEQ. Trimming at V came to 0 bases and at J to 8 bases, leaving 3 bases not matched to a gene. The CDR3 DNA follows: TGTGCCAGCAGCCAAGAGGGACAGGGGGAGTATGAGCAGTTCTTC. It translates to CASSQEGQGEYEQFF.

The rearrangement uses TRBV29-1 and TRBJ1-1; 8 bases line up with TRBD1. Germline V gene data show CDR1 as SQVTM and CDR2 as ANQGSEA. V was pared by 6 bases and J by 1 base, with 7 bases of the junction left unmatched. This CDR3 spans 14 amino acids. CDR3 amino acids: CSVSMTGANTEAFF. DNA of the CDR3: TGCAGCGTCTCAATGACAGGGGCGAACACTGAAGCTTTCTTT. Full variable domain (remainder filled in from reference TRBV29-1 and TRBJ1-1): SAVISQKPSRDICQRGTSLTIQCQVDSQVTMMFWYRQQPGQSLTLIATANQGSEATYESGFVIDKFPISRPNLTFSTLTVSNMSPEDSSIYLCSVSMTGANTEAFFGQGTRLTVV.

CDR3 sequence (DNA): TGTGCTAGTGGTTTAAACTTACTGGCGGGGACTACAGATACGCAGTATTTT. It yields the protein CASGLNLLAGTTDTQYF. The rearrangement uses TRBV12-5 and TRBJ2-3, with D perhaps TRBD2 (6 bases). The CDR3 length is 17 residues. Germline CDR1 and CDR2: LGHNT and FRNRAP. Between the trimmed V and J ends, which lost 3 bases and 3 bases, there was a span of 19 bases.

J is TRBJ2-7 and V is TRBV4-1; D is undetermined. The germline gives CDR1 MGHRA, CDR2 YSYEKL. V was clipped by 1 base and J by 4 bases, with 5 bases between them. CDR3 size: 12 residues. CDR3 sequence reads: CASSQGSYEQYF. The CDR3 DNA follows: TGCGCCAGCAGCCAAGGGAGTTACGAGCAGTACTTC.

V gene TRBV19 combines with J gene TRBJ2-7; 7 bases are shared with TRBD2. The CDR3 is made up of 17 amino acids. J was trimmed by 3 bases and V by 1 base; bases with no gene match: 12. Per the germline V gene, CDR1 is LNHDA and CDR2 is SQIVND (reference sequence). In DNA form, the CDR3 reads TGTGCCAGTAGTATAGTGGGACCAGCGGGAACAGGCTACGAGCAGTACTTC. As protein: CASSIVGPAGTGYEQYF.

The chain is built from TRBV6-1 and TRBJ1-1; D unclear. Germline lookup yields CDR1 MNHNS and CDR2 SASEGT. The CDR3 loop spans 15 amino acids. V lost 1 base to trimming and J lost 2 bases, with 11 bases between them. The CDR3 is CASSEVGRGNTEAFF. CDR3 bases: TGTGCCAGCAGTGAAGTAGGGAGAGGAAACACTGAAGCTTTCTTT.

The chain links TRBV10-3 to TRBJ2-6, with D possibly being TRBD2 (6 bases). The CDR3 runs to 15 residues. The V end lost 4 bases, the J end lost 4 bases, and 11 bases lay between the germline ends. Per the germline V gene, CDR1 is ENHRY and CDR2 is SYGVKD. CDR3 loop: CAISGEVPGANVLTF. The CDR3 region has the DNA TGTGCCATCAGTGGGGAGGTACCCGGGGCCAACGTCCTGACTTTC.

The chain joins TRBV7-2 to TRBJ2-7, with D perhaps matching TRBD1 (6 bases). The germline V and J ends were trimmed by 1 base and 2 bases, with 12 bases remaining between them. In germline, CDR1 is SGHTA, CDR2 FQGNSA. There are 15 residues in the CDR3. For the CDR3, the DNA is TGTGCCAGCAGCTTAGACTGGCAGGGGACCTACGAGCAGTACTTC. This gives the protein CASSLDWQGTYEQYF.

This clone was seen a few times. The CDR3 nucleotides are TGTGCCAGCAGGGTACCTAGCGGGAGTGGGACAGATACGCAGTATTTT. Protein: CASRVPSGSGTDTQYF. V is TRBV2 and J is TRBJ2-3, with 10 bases lining up with TRBD2. V trimming: 6 bases; J trimming: 3 bases; junction bases outside the gene matches: 9. In germline, CDR1 is SNHLY, CDR2 FYNNEI. This CDR3 spans 16 amino acids.

V is TRBV30 and J is TRBJ1-1; TRBD1 agrees at 8 bases. The V gene's germline CDR1 is GTSNPN and CDR2 SVGIG (reference sequence). J was trimmed by 1 base and V by 5 bases; bases with no gene match: 0. The CDR3 consists of 12 residues. The CDR3 nucleotides are TGTGCCTGGGGGACAGGGAACACTGAAGCTTTCTTT. This gives the protein CAWGTGNTEAFF. Full variable domain (rest looked up from reference TRBV30 and TRBJ1-1): SQTIHQWPATLVQPVGSPLSLECTVEGTSNPNLYWYRQAAGRGLQLLFYSVGIGQISSEVPQNLSASRPQDRQFILSSKKLLLSDSGFYLCAWGTGNTEAFFGQGTRLTVV.

V usage is TRBV24-1 and J usage is TRBJ2-7; 9 bases align to TRBD2. The junction had 11 bases not matched to a gene; V was cut back by 10 bases and J by 5 bases. In germline, CDR1 is KGHDR, CDR2 SFDVKD. This CDR3 has 14 amino acids. The CDR3 region is CATEAAGGKDEQYF. In DNA, the CDR3 is TGTGCCACAGAGGCGGCGGGAGGGAAGGACGAGCAGTACTTC.

This sequence joins TRBV19 and TRBJ1-1, with a possible D match to TRBD1 (5 bases). Trimming cost V 6 bases and J 1 base, with 15 bases left between them. This CDR3 is built from 15 residues. Germline V gives CDR1 LNHDA, CDR2 SQIVND (reference sequence). In DNA form, the CDR3 reads TGTGCCAGTAGCGCACTGGGGCGCGAGAACACTGAAGCTTTCTTT. It encodes CASSALGRENTEAFF.

The count of this clone is one. Other DNA sequences in this sample translate to the same CDR3. The rearrangement links TRBV9 to TRBJ2-1; 7 bases line up with TRBD2. CDR1 and CDR2 (germline): SGDLS, YYNGEE. The CDR3 runs to 15 residues. Trimming at V came to 0 bases and at J to 4 bases, leaving 4 bases not matched to a gene. The CDR3, as DNA: TGTGCCAGCAGCGTAGACGGCGGGAGTTACAATGAGCAGTTCTTC. Protein product: CASSVDGGSYNEQFF.

The chain is built from TRBV6-5 and TRBJ2-3, with 11 bases lining up with TRBD2. Per germline, CDR1 MNHEY and CDR2 SVGAGI. This CDR3 spans 11 amino acids. The CDR3 spells CSSGRSDTQYF. CDR3 nucleotides: TGTTCTAGCGGGAGGTCAGATACGCAGTATTTT.

The chain links TRBV5-1 to TRBJ2-5; 13 bases agree with TRBD2. The J segment lost 3 bases and the V segment lost 7 bases, leaving 0 bases of the junction unmatched. CDR1 is SGHRS, CDR2 YFSETQ, per germline. The length of the CDR3 is 13 residues. The CDR3 DNA is TGCGCCAGCGGACTAGCGGGAGAAGAGACCCAGTACTTC. It is translated as CASGLAGEETQYF.

The J gene is TRBJ2-1, the V gene TRBV3-1 (or the pseudogene TRBV3-2); possible D gene TRBD1, 5 bases. In germline, CDR1 is LGHDT, CDR2 YNNKEL (reference sequence). Trimming pared 3 bases from V and 7 bases from J, leaving 16 bases between. The CDR3 contains 15 residues. CDR3 amino acids: CASSQQGKQANEQFF. The CDR3 DNA sequence: TGTGCCAGCAGCCAGCAGGGAAAACAGGCAAATGAGCAGTTCTTC.

The table lists this clone with a count of one. The chain carries TRBV29-1 and TRBJ1-1, with D unresolved. Germline V gives CDR1 SQVTM, CDR2 ANQGSEA. V lost 4 bases and J lost 4, with 7 bases in between. There are 11 residues in the CDR3. CDR3 nucleotides: TGCAGCGTTGTATTTCCCACTGAAGCTTTCTTT. This sequence encodes CSVVFPTEAFF.

This chain connects TRBV6-5 to TRBJ1-1, with D maybe TRBD1 (6 bases). Trimming left V 7 bases short and J 13 bases short, with 28 bases between. Looked up from germline, CDR1 is MNHEY and CDR2 is SVGAGI. The CDR3 runs 15 residues. CDR3 loop: CASIGRDILQLRGFF. CDR3 nucleotides: TGTGCCAGCATCGGGAGGGACATCCTACAACTTAGAGGTTTCTTT.

The chain recombines TRBV2 with TRBJ1-4; 8 positions match TRBD1. With V trimmed by 6 bases and J by 5 bases, 5 bases remained unmatched. In germline, CDR1 is SNHLY, CDR2 FYNNEI. The CDR3 extends over 14 amino acids. The CDR3 DNA is TGTGCCAGCAGACCGGGACAGGCGAATGAAAAACTGTTTTTT. Translated: CASRPGQANEKLFF.

V gene TRBV5-1 combines with J gene TRBJ2-7; TRBD2 matches at 15 bases. J lost 3 bases, V lost 4 bases, and 8 bases had no gene match. This CDR3 is 17 amino acids long. The germline gives CDR1 SGHRS, CDR2 YFSETQ. CDR3 residues: CASSRGLAGGSHYEQYF. CDR3 DNA sequence: TGCGCCAGCAGCAGGGGACTAGCGGGAGGATCACACTACGAGCAGTACTTC. Full variable domain (missing parts from reference TRBV5-1 and TRBJ2-7): KAGVTQTPRYLIKTRGQQVTLSCSPISGHRSVSWYQQTPGQGLQFLFEYFSETQRNKGNFPGRFSGRQFSNSRSEMNVSTLELGDSALYLCASSRGLAGGSHYEQYFGPGTRLTVT.

The chain carries TRBV15 and TRBJ2-4, with D possibly TRBD1 on 5 matching bases. Trimming left V 0 bases short and J 14 bases short, with 17 bases between. The CDR3 consists of 14 residues. Germline V gene lookup returns CDR1 LNHNV and CDR2 YYDKDF (reference sequence). In nucleotides, the CDR3 is TGTGCCACCAGCAGAGAAATACAGGCTTGGATAGAGTACTTC. Amino acids: CATSREIQAWIEYF. The variable domain in full, completed from reference TRBV15 and TRBJ2-4, reads DAMVIQNPRYQVTQFGKPVTLSCSQTLNHNVMYWYQQKSSQAPKLLFHYYDKDFNNEADTPDNFQSRRPNTSFCFLDIRSPGLGDTAMYLCATSREIQAWIEYFGAGTRLSVL.

This clone appeared a single time. This rearrangement joins TRBV19 to TRBJ1-2; 7 nucleotides agree with TRBD1. Per germline, CDR1 LNHDA and CDR2 SQIVND (reference sequence). This CDR3 comprises 15 residues. V lost 5 bases to trimming and J lost 2 bases; unmatched junction nucleotides: 8. In DNA form, the CDR3 reads TGTGCCAGTAGTCCAGACTCGACAGGGAACTATGGCTACACCTTC. Protein product: CASSPDSTGNYGYTF.

This sequence joins TRBV27 and TRBJ2-1; 9 nucleotides agree with TRBD1. CDR1 is MNHEY, CDR2 SMNVEV, per germline (reference sequence). The CDR3 contains 16 residues. With 6 bases clipped from V and 7 bases from J, the junction kept 13 bases outside the gene matches. The chain's CDR3 is CASRRRTGVNENEQFF. The CDR3 nucleotides read TGTGCCAGCAGGCGGAGGACAGGGGTAAATGAGAATGAGCAGTTCTTC.

The chain has TRBV15 and TRBJ2-1, with 7 bases lining up with TRBD2. The length of the CDR3 is 13 residues. Germline V gene data show CDR1 as LNHNV and CDR2 as YYDKDF (reference sequence). V lost 5 bases and J lost 12; bases outside the gene matches: 10. CDR3 DNA: TGTGCCACCAGCTCGCAGCGGGATGCGTTGCAGTTCTTC. The encoded protein is CATSSQRDALQFF.

The chain recombines TRBV29-1 with TRBJ2-7; 8 positions agree with TRBD1. Germline CDR1 reads SQVTM; CDR2 reads ANQGSEA. The CDR3 contains 11 residues. V gave up 7 bases and J gave up 5 bases; unmatched junction bases: 4. The CDR3 coding sequence is TGCAGCGGTCTGACAGGGGACGAGCAGTACTTC. Protein sequence: CSGLTGDEQYF.

The gene calls are TRBV13 and TRBJ2-2, with TRBD1 as a possible D gene (6 bases). Germline lookup yields CDR1 PRHDT and CDR2 FYEKMQ (reference sequence). This CDR3 comprises 16 residues. Trimming shortened V by 0 bases and J by 5 bases, and 13 bases separated the two germline ends. CDR3 residues: CASSLGLMGQTGELFF. The CDR3 DNA is TGTGCCAGCAGCTTAGGATTAATGGGACAAACCGGGGAGCTGTTTTTT.